This T cell receptor beta chain came from a study of T cells after yellow fever vaccination. TCRdb re-analysed the 5' RACE reads in MiXCR, keeping a single row per CDR3 protein. The sample has hundreds of thousands of distinct CDR3 sequences; around a tenth are singletons. Overall study findings and caveats: By day 5 rather than day 15, the secondary response had peaked, though it was weaker. The bulk population could contribute abundant contaminating clonotypes to FACS-sorted repertoires.

A note on this clonotype: The antigen is not known.

This CDR3 is 18 amino acids long. With 4 bases clipped from V and 3 bases from J, the junction kept 13 bases outside the gene matches. The germline gives CDR1 MNHEY, CDR2 SVGAGI. The sequencing used PBMCs, collected on the day of the first yellow fever vaccination. The receptor was derived from a man between 18 and 35 years old who received the YFV17D yellow fever vaccine. The rearrangement links TRBV6-5 to TRBJ2-3; 10 nucleotides agree with TRBD2. The CDR3 sequence is CASSSRSGGAWGTDTQYF. The CDR3 bases are TGTGCCAGCAGTTCCAGAAGCGGGGGGGCTTGGGGAACAGATACGCAGTATTTT.